A single sample is the source of the 28 T cell receptor beta chains below, sequenced in a study of blood T cell repertoires in COVID-19. The method was immunoSEQ multiplex PCR; TCRdb's version includes in-frame clones alone and lacks a portion of them. This sample carries 90,000 to 110,000 clones, around four fifths of them seen once, and the ten largest clones take about 20%. The sequencing sample was made of peripheral blood. All receptors come from a woman aged 55-69 years with acute or convalescent COVID-19.

V gene TRBV7-9 combines with J gene TRBJ2-7; TRBD2 might be the D (10 bases). This CDR3 is 17 amino acids long. The ends were cut back, 5 bases at V and 5 bases at J, with 25 bases in the middle. The germline V gene has CDR1 SEHNR and CDR2 FQNEAQ (reference sequence). CDR3 protein: CASSLGQGRLAGDEQYF. The CDR3 DNA follows: TGTGCCAGCAGCCTGGGACAGGGCCGGCTAGCGGGAGACGAGCAGTACTTC.

The rearrangement links TRBV7-9 to TRBJ1-5; D perhaps matches TRBD1 (6 bases). Germline values: CDR1 SEHNR, CDR2 FQNEAQ (reference sequence). The CDR3 consists of 12 residues. The V end lost 5 bases, the J end lost 13 bases, and 15 bases lay between the germline ends. The CDR3 DNA reads as TGTGCCAGCAGCCCCGAACAGGGTGCTCAGCATTTT. As protein: CASSPEQGAQHF.

This chain links TRBV6-6 with TRBJ2-1, with D maybe TRBD1 (5 bases). Trimming took 2 bases from V and 8 from J, leaving 13 bases between them. CDR1 and CDR2 (germline): MNHNY, SVGAGI (reference sequence). This CDR3 has 14 amino acids. This CDR3 is CASSYLRVQDEQFF. The CDR3 DNA is TGTGCCAGCAGTTACCTCCGGGTACAGGATGAGCAGTTCTTC.

This chain links TRBV24-1 with TRBJ2-5, with 7 bases that match TRBD2. CDR1 and CDR2 (germline): KGHDR, SFDVKD. This CDR3 has 14 residues. With V trimmed by 10 bases and J by 1 base, 8 bases remained unmatched. Here the CDR3 DNA reads TGTGCCACGGGGGGGAGCGGCTCCCAAGAGACCCAGTACTTC. Encoded protein: CATGGSGSQETQYF.

This chain joins TRBV9 and TRBJ2-1; 8 bases map to TRBD2. Germline CDR1 SGDLS, CDR2 YYNGEE. Trimming removed 9 bases from V and 4 bases from J; junction bases left unmatched: 12. CDR3 length: 15 amino acids. CDR3 DNA: TGTGCCAAGGATGGCGGGGGGAAATTATACAATGAGCAGTTCTTC. Translation: CAKDGGGKLYNEQFF.

V gene TRBV3-1 (or the pseudogene TRBV3-2) combines with J gene TRBJ2-1, with D possibly TRBD2 on 6 matching bases. The CDR3 covers 14 residues. Germline values: CDR1 LGHDT, CDR2 YNNKEL (reference sequence). V shed 6 bases and J shed 6 bases, with 15 bases lying between them. The CDR3 DNA sequence: TGTGCCAGCAGGGGACGACTAGGGGCCAATGAGCAGTTCTTC. Translation gives CASRGRLGANEQFF.

This clone has only one observation. The genes are TRBV27 and TRBJ2-6; perhaps TRBD2 as D (6 bases). Deletions cut 10 bases from V and 0 bases from J, with 13 bases between. The CDR3 is made up of 15 amino acids. In germline, CDR1 is MNHEY, CDR2 SMNVEV (reference sequence). The CDR3 loop is CATSHGSSGANVLTF. CDR3 nucleotide sequence: TGTGCCACCTCCCACGGGAGCTCTGGGGCCAACGTCCTGACTTTC. Full variable domain (rest looked up from reference TRBV27 and TRBJ2-6): EAQVTQNPRYLITVTGKKLTVTCSQNMNHEYMSWYRQDPGLGLRQIYYSMNVEVTDKGDVPEGYKVSRKEKRNFPLILESPSPNQTSLYFCATSHGSSGANVLTFGAGSRLTVL.

The chain combines TRBV18 with TRBJ1-4; no clear D. CDR1 is KGHSH and CDR2 is LQKENI in the germline V gene. Trimming took 3 bases from V and 4 from J, leaving 12 bases between them. The CDR3 sequence is 15 residues long. Here the CDR3 DNA reads TGTGCCAGCTCACCCTCCGCGGGCAATAATGAAAAACTGTTTTTT. Translation: CASSPSAGNNEKLFF.

This clone occurred once. This sequence joins TRBV25-1 and TRBJ1-1; TRBD1 aligns across 7 bases. The ends lost 5 bases at V and 12 bases at J; junction bases unmatched: 9. CDR3 length equals 12 residues. The germline V gene encodes CDR1 MGHDK and CDR2 SYGVNS. CDR3 sequence: CASSRDSQISFF. As DNA, the CDR3 is TGTGCCAGCAGTCGGGACAGCCAGATATCTTTCTTT. Together with reference TRBV25-1 and TRBJ1-1, the CDR3 gives the full variable domain: EADIYQTPRYLVIGTGKKITLECSQTMGHDKMYWYQQDPGMELHLIHYSYGVNSTEKGDLSSESTVSRIRTEHFPLTLESARPSHTSQYLCASSRDSQISFFGQGTRLTVV.

This rearrangement joins TRBV9 to TRBJ2-7; 8 bases line up with TRBD1. The CDR3 runs to 16 residues. The V and J ends lost 0 bases and 3 bases, in that order; junction bases with no gene match: 8. Germline CDR1 is SGDLS and CDR2 is YYNGEE. Here the CDR3 DNA reads TGTGCCAGCAGCGTAGGAGGGGACAGGTTTAACTACGAGCAGTACTTC. Its protein product is CASSVGGDRFNYEQYF. The full variable domain, completed using reference TRBV9 and TRBJ2-7, is DSGVTQTPKHLITATGQRVTLRCSPRSGDLSVYWYQQSLDQGLQFLIQYYNGEERAKGNILERFSAQQFPDLHSELNLSSLELGDSALYFCASSVGGDRFNYEQYFGPGTRLTVT.

The chain employs TRBV28 and TRBJ2-7, with D unclear. This CDR3 spans 12 amino acids. The germline V and J ends were trimmed by 1 base and 3 bases, with 4 bases remaining between them. The germline V gene encodes CDR1 MDHEN and CDR2 SYDVKM. The CDR3 reads CASSLYSYEQYF. Written as DNA, the CDR3 is TGTGCCAGCAGTTTATACAGCTACGAGCAGTACTTC.

The chain joins TRBV28 to TRBJ2-7, with a weak D call TRBD2 (7 bases). The germline gives CDR1 MDHEN, CDR2 SYDVKM. CDR3 size: 17 residues. The V and J ends lost 3 bases and 3 bases respectively, with 21 bases between them. Here the CDR3 DNA reads TGTGCCAGCAGTTTTGGGGTGGCGGGGGCCGCACTCTACGAGCAGTACTTC. This translates into CASSFGVAGAALYEQYF.

This clone was detected a few times. V gene TRBV18 combines with J gene TRBJ1-4; a possible D gene is TRBD1 (6 bases). CDR1 and CDR2 (germline): KGHSH, LQKENI. V was shortened by 2 bases and J by 4 bases, with 17 bases between the two germline ends. The CDR3 loop spans 17 amino acids. For the CDR3, the DNA is TGTGCCAGCTCACCAATCGCTGGGGGCAAGGGTAATGAAAAACTGTTTTTT. Protein product: CASSPIAGGKGNEKLFF.

The chain couples TRBV4-1 to TRBJ2-2, with 8 bases lining up with TRBD2. Per germline, CDR1 MGHRA and CDR2 YSYEKL. The CDR3 runs 15 residues. Trimming at V came to 3 bases and at J to 1 base, leaving 1 base not matched to a gene. CDR3: CASSHLAGNTGELFF. The CDR3 DNA sequence: TGCGCCAGCAGCCATCTAGCGGGGAACACCGGGGAGCTGTTTTTT.

The V call is TRBV9, the J call TRBJ1-4; no reliable D call. Germline CDR1 reads SGDLS; CDR2 reads YYNGEE. This CDR3 contains 15 residues. V was shortened by 3 bases and J by 0 bases, with 9 bases between the two germline ends. The chain's CDR3 is CASSARLSTNEKLFF. CDR3 nucleotides: TGTGCCAGCAGCGCACGGTTATCAACTAATGAAAAACTGTTTTTT.

The chain combines TRBV25-1 with TRBJ1-3; TRBD1 is a possible D gene (5 bases). CDR1 is MGHDK, CDR2 SYGVNS, per germline. The V gene lost 3 bases and the J gene lost 8 bases, with 14 bases spanning the gap. CDR3 length equals 14 residues. The CDR3 reads CASSDTQGPDTIYF. In DNA form, the CDR3 reads TGTGCCAGCAGTGATACCCAGGGTCCGGACACCATATATTTT.

V usage is TRBV6-5 and J usage is TRBJ1-1; 9 bases align to TRBD1. The V gene end was trimmed by 6 bases and the J gene end by 5 bases; junction bases not matched to a gene: 7. CDR1 MNHEY and CDR2 SVGAGI come from the germline V gene. The CDR3 extends over 14 amino acids. This chain's CDR3 is CASRHRGRGTEAFF. In DNA form, the CDR3 reads TGTGCCAGCAGACACAGGGGGCGCGGGACTGAAGCTTTCTTT.

This rearrangement joins TRBV4-1 to TRBJ2-7; 7 nucleotides line up with TRBD2. This CDR3 has 13 amino acids. Per the germline V gene, CDR1 is MGHRA and CDR2 is YSYEKL. After removal of 4 bases from V and 3 bases from J, the junction contained 3 bases not matched to a gene. DNA of the CDR3: TGCGCCAGCAGCCTGGTAGCGGGCTACGAGCAGTACTTC. Translating it yields CASSLVAGYEQYF.

The J gene is TRBJ1-6, the V gene TRBV28; D remains unclear. The CDR3 length is 12 residues. V lost 9 bases, J lost 9 bases, and 12 bases lay in between. Germline CDR1 reads MDHEN; CDR2 reads SYDVKM. This chain's CDR3 is CASNTAGSPLHF. CDR3 sequence (DNA): TGTGCCAGTAACACCGCGGGTTCACCCCTCCACTTT.

This clone was detected a few times. The rearrangement uses TRBV5-1 and TRBJ2-2; TRBD2 aligns across 11 bases. Germline loops: CDR1 SGHRS, CDR2 YFSETQ. Germline trimming cut 4 bases from V and 1 base from J; bases unmatched to any gene: 3. This CDR3 contains 16 residues. The CDR3 bases are TGCGCCAGCAGCCGTAGCGGGAGGGTGAACACCGGGGAGCTGTTTTTT. It codes for CASSRSGRVNTGELFF.

The chain links TRBV12-3 or TRBV12-4 to TRBJ1-1; no definite D call. The CDR3 is 13 residues long. V lost 3 bases and J lost 1, with 6 bases in between. The CDR3 region is CASSFGQNTEAFF. The CDR3 region has the DNA TGTGCCAGCAGTTTTGGGCAGAACACTGAAGCTTTCTTT.

The J gene is TRBJ1-4, the V gene TRBV19; D gene ambiguous. Deletions cut 8 bases from V and 5 bases from J, with 15 bases between. The germline V gene encodes CDR1 LNHDA and CDR2 SQIVND (reference sequence). The CDR3 has 14 amino acids. The CDR3 protein is CASSTTALNEKLFF. The CDR3 bases are TGTGCCAGTTCCACGACTGCCTTGAATGAAAAACTGTTTTTT.

The chain has TRBV30 and TRBJ2-1; weak D call: TRBD1 (5 bases). The V end lost 0 bases, the J end lost 7 bases, and 13 bases lay between the germline ends. The CDR3 totals 14 residues. Looked up from germline, CDR1 is GTSNPN and CDR2 is SVGIG (reference sequence). CDR3 DNA sequence: TGTGCCTGGAGTGTACAATTAGGGGCGAATGAGCAGTTCTTC. Translated, it gives CAWSVQLGANEQFF.

V usage is TRBV16 and J usage is TRBJ1-4; TRBD1 aligns across 10 bases. This CDR3 has 17 residues. Germline V gene sequence: CDR1 KGHSY, CDR2 FQNENV. Germline trimming cut 4 bases from V and 5 bases from J; bases unmatched to any gene: 10. DNA for the CDR3: TGTGCCAGCAGCCCGTCCCGGGACAGGGGTCAAAATGAAAAACTGTTTTTT. It translates to CASSPSRDRGQNEKLFF.

J is TRBJ2-7 and V is TRBV21-1; the tabulated D call, TRBD1, remains unverified against the DNA. TRBV21-1 has pseudogene status. CDR3 length: 15 amino acids. The DNA for the CDR3 is TGTGCCAGCAGCAAAGACGAGGACAGGGTGTACGAGCAGTACTTC. Encoded protein: CASSKDEDRVYEQYF.

This clone has just one count. The rearrangement uses TRBV29-1 and TRBJ1-5; possible D gene TRBD1, 5 bases. From germline, CDR1 is SQVTM and CDR2 ANQGSEA. This CDR3 region has 12 residues. V shed 7 bases and J shed 3 bases, with 10 bases lying between them. CDR3 loop: CSDWTPNQPQHF. The CDR3 nucleotides are TGCAGCGACTGGACACCCAATCAGCCCCAGCATTTT.

The chain joins TRBV24-1 to TRBJ2-2; 9 bases agree with TRBD1. The ends lost 2 bases at V and 4 bases at J; junction bases unmatched: 4. This CDR3 is 16 amino acids long. CDR1 and CDR2 from the germline V gene are KGHDR and SFDVKD. The CDR3 spells CATSDSGTGFTGELFF. The DNA for the CDR3 is TGTGCCACCAGTGATTCAGGGACAGGGTTCACCGGGGAGCTGTTTTTT.

This clone was observed a handful of times. V gene TRBV3-1 (or the pseudogene TRBV3-2) combines with J gene TRBJ1-6, with TRBD1 identical over 7 bases. With V trimmed by 0 bases and J by 0 bases, 2 bases remained unmatched. The CDR3 extends over 17 amino acids. CDR1 and CDR2 (germline): LGHDT, YNNKEL (reference sequence). The CDR3 DNA reads TGTGCCAGCAGCCAAGAGGACAGGAGCTCCTATAATTCACCCCTCCACTTT. This encodes CASSQEDRSSYNSPLHF.